This TCR beta chain was identified during a study of cytomegalovirus exposure and HLA in healthy donors (dated by TCRdb to about 2017). A note on the overall study: In an earlier analysis of under 750 of the donors, 276 Gb of sequence data and 90 million to 130 million unique TCR beta sequences from about 190 million T cells were reported. The study combined high-throughput TCR immunosequencing, statistical association of individual TCRs with disease status, and machine learning to predict cytomegalovirus infection status. Every discovery cohort repertoire had been produced on one sequencing platform. Along with the roughly 670-subject first cohort, a separate validation cohort of more than 90 different subjects was used. Class I and class II HLA loci were covered by the typing at four-digit resolution. About 300 gigabases of sequencing data and 80 million or so unique TCR sequences were included in an early release covering about 700 HLA-typed donors. The aim of the study was to test whether cataloging public T cell receptors could identify signatures of past pathogen exposure. The study profiled the T cell repertoires of 500 to 800 subjects by immunosequencing and related them to cytomegalovirus serostatus. The number of typed donors differed by locus: about 629-630 for A, B, C, DRB1 and DQB1; some 540 for DQA1; fewer than 610 for DPA1; and roughly 490 for DPB1. In the later analysis, no new phenotypic data were used to find candidate immune exposures; instead, reliance was placed on TCR beta sequences and their occurrence across donors. In a later analysis, previously published TCR beta repertoires from more than 500 donors were re-analyzed and high-resolution HLA genotyping was added so that TCR occurrence patterns could be studied. Among some 410 genotyped donors of the cohort, an average of roughly 240,000 unique TCR beta nucleotide sequences were sequenced per donor, around 20% of them non-productive. The genetic ancestry cluster associated with self-reported Caucasian donors included 80% to 90% of the roughly 360 genotyped donors. To decide whether each TCR beta V gene segment behaved as functional or pseudogenic, an earlier analysis of approximately 590 of the donors relied on high-throughput TCR beta sequencing. Donor age, sex, ethnicity and CMV serostatus were compiled together with the repertoire data. Because of strong linkage in the cohort, a handful of DR-DQ haplotypes were treated as single units for association and clustering. In a later genetic analysis, genome-wide SNP genotypes for about three fifths of the roughly 670 donors were used, and that subset was treated as a discovery cohort.

In regard to this clone: No cognate antigen has been identified for it. No base qualities exist here, and no much larger clone lies one base off it.

V lost 7 bases and J lost 2 bases; the stretch between them is 9 bases long. Counted from cysteine to phenylalanine, this CDR3 has 12 amino acids. Kept here is only the CDR3 DNA, which spans 36 bases and is read in frame from base 1. The germline V gene supplies CDR1 MRHNA and CDR2 SNTAGT. Library creation used the immunoSEQ multiplex PCR assay. For the multiplex PCR, a mixture combining 60 forward primers for TCR Vbeta segments and 13 reverse primers for TCR Jbeta segments was used. The CDR3 region of rearranged TCR beta genes was amplified from genomic DNA with a multiplex PCR assay. The amplified TCR beta libraries were sequenced on the Illumina HiSeq System as 87-base-pair reads. Per the original workflow: A later analysis counted 75 million to 100 million unique TCR beta chains across the 640 or so repertoires, and some 11 million of these chains were shared by at least two donors. A nearest-neighbor algorithm error-corrected the raw reads and collapsed the reads into unique sequences, merging closely related sequences to remove PCR and sequencing errors. Alignment of CDR3 sequences to IMGT reference sequences was used to assign V, D and J gene segments. Each retained sequence needed at least a six-nucleotide match to both a V gene segment and a J gene segment. A rearrangement counted as productive if the CDR3 had no stop codons and remained in frame with V and J, and every other rearrangement counted as non-productive. Following IMGT convention, CDR3 was defined as the stretch from the second conserved V-encoded cysteine to the conserved J-encoded phenylalanine. Sequences without an unambiguous match to a single V gene segment were excluded from the earlier analysis of approximately 560 of the donors. An earlier analysis of 587 of the donors classified V segments as functional when productive rearrangements were above 56.7% and as segregating when the standard deviation between donors was above 5%. A statistical classification framework was developed to diagnose cytomegalovirus status using the catalog of TCR beta chain sequences. A later analysis assigned V and J genes by comparing TCR nucleotide sequences with IMGT/GENE-DB human TR gene sequences. In a later analysis, CDR3 sequences and most-parsimonious VDJ recombination scenarios were assigned using the TCRdist pipeline. A later analysis defined each TCR beta chain by its CDR3 amino acid sequence plus V-gene family, and excluded reads lacking a unique V-gene family. In a later analysis, 500 to 700 highly shared, low-generation-probability nucleotide sequences were removed to address suspected cross-contamination and a sequencing artifact. In a later analysis, a clonal expansion index was calculated for each public chain from normalized within-repertoire ranks of inferred template counts. Generation probabilities in a later analysis came from a VDJ recombination model fitted to out-of-frame rearrangements, and those results were checked against IGoR. Hypergeometric tests were used in a later analysis to score TCR-TCR, TCR-HLA and TCR-CMV co-occurrence, with a repertoire-size bias correction applied to the TCR pairs. False discovery rates were estimated in a later analysis by permuting HLA or CMV assignments 20 times. In a later analysis, co-occurring TCRs were grouped using DBSCAN, with TCRdist sequence similarity added in when clustering inside HLA-allele-positive subsets. Repertoires with fewer than 30,000 or more than 120,000 public chains, plus five repertoires with anomalous nucleotide sharing, were excluded from co-occurrence clustering. TCRdb obtained this table from immuneACCESS and retained in-frame rearrangements with V and J assigned. These tables miss some clones; where compared with another copy, unresolved V genes account for less than half of the shortfall, and the remainder is unexplained. D and trimming come from the DNA, and the V and J calls and clone size come from that table. The sample yields 150,000 to 200,000 clones; approximately 84% were counted once. Jointly, the top ten make up 6% of the sample.

What the authors observed across the whole study: The cohort was sequenced for TCR beta chains only, and without alpha or paired-chain data the features that could be detected were limited. In a later analysis, TCR association rates were found to vary across HLA loci, with the most associated TCRs seen for DRB1 alleles and the fewest for HLA-C alleles. At a false discovery rate of 0.05, a later analysis linked 16,000 or so TCR beta sequences to specific HLA alleles. Compared with equally common non-associated chains, HLA-associated TCR beta chains in a later analysis were more clonally expanded and had lower generation probabilities. According to a later analysis, most CMV-associated TCR beta chains appeared to be HLA-restricted, and the HLA associations seemed to be driven largely by CMV exposure. The only immune exposure information available for the cohort was CMV serostatus. Sequencing depth was assumed to be roughly uniform across donors in the presence/absence analyses, though that assumption may not hold. When HLA alleles, especially DR and DQ, strongly co-occurred, TCR associations were difficult to assign to individual alleles. According to the authors, the approach could potentially be generalized to other disease states and immunological phenotypes. A further reported finding was that TCR beta sequences accurately predicted the HLA-A and HLA-B alleles for most subjects in the first cohort. A later genetic analysis associated a missense DCLRE1C variant with V-gene and J-gene trimming of TCR beta chains, and an independent cohort replicated the association. In vitro tests confirmed that a few of the cytomegalovirus-associated TCR beta chains recognize cytomegalovirus antigens. The study gave a list of 150 to 200 TCR beta chains associated with cytomegalovirus. HLA typing was unavailable for some donors at each locus, so association tests used only the typed subset. Broadly in line with IMGT annotations, most TCR beta V segments showed up in productive rearrangements about 90% or about 30% of the time in an earlier analysis of several hundred of the donors. Because the 87-base-pair reads could not distinguish some IMGT-functional V segments, including TRBV6-2 and TRBV6-3, those segments were excluded. Over 15 rarely observed V segments, including chromosome 9 orphons, were excluded from the earlier analysis of just under 600 of the donors because counts were too low. Correlated functional status among segregating V segments might reflect linkage disequilibrium, but an unknown experimental factor could not be ruled out. The sequencing pipeline was judged likely to have produced a cluster of highly shared sequence variants as a technical artifact. Cytomegalovirus status was reported to be diagnosed by the classifier with high specificity and sensitivity in both the original and validation cohorts. Most TCR sequences were seen in very few donors, while some public TCRs were found in many individuals. Compared with the roughly 600-donor mean, donors in an Asian-associated ancestry cluster had fewer N-insertions in productive TCRs, according to a later genetic analysis. A later analysis reported that several top co-occurrence clusters appeared linked to parvovirus B19, influenza, CMV and Epstein-Barr virus.

In total, approximately 700 healthy bone marrow donors made up the cohort. Cohort members were all nominally healthy when sampled, although unrecorded immune exposures were likely present. The donor was CMV seropositive and belonged to the group of over 250 seropositive cohort members. A peripheral blood sample was collected from each donor, and TCR beta sequencing was performed on peripheral blood mononuclear cells. The Qiagen DNeasy Blood Extraction Kit was used to extract genomic DNA from the blood cell samples. Material: PBMCs. The receptor chain draws on TRBV6-4 and TRBJ2-7; matching of 5 bases hints at TRBD1 as the D gene. The receptor was isolated from a woman aged 25 to 39 in good health and CMV-seropositive. The bases read TGTGCCAGCAAGGGGCAGCCCTACGAGCAGTACTTC. Its protein product is CASKGQPYEQYF.